The 20 T cell receptor beta chains below all came from one sample that was sequenced in a study of blood T cell repertoires in COVID-19. Using immunoSEQ multiplex PCR, the repertoire was profiled, and TCRdb retains in-frame clones only, with some absent. The table records some 200,000 clones, 84% of them present only once. The sample consisted of peripheral blood. The receptors were gathered from an elderly woman with active or convalescent COVID-19.

This chain connects TRBV30 to TRBJ2-1; 7 bases are a match to TRBD2. The CDR3 consists of 16 residues. The ends lost 6 bases at V and 3 bases at J; junction bases unmatched: 14. Per the germline V gene, CDR1 is GTSNPN and CDR2 is SVGIG (reference sequence). Here the CDR3 reads CACLPGGRRNYNEQFF. CDR3 sequence (DNA): TGTGCCTGTTTGCCCGGCGGGAGAAGGAACTACAATGAGCAGTTCTTC.

This chain uses TRBV11-2 with TRBJ1-1, with 8 positions matching TRBD1. CDR3 size: 15 residues. Trimming removed 5 bases from V and 0 bases from J; junction bases left unmatched: 5. Germline V gene data show CDR1 as SGHAT and CDR2 as FQNNGV. The CDR3, as DNA: TGTGCCAGCAGCGCTGACAGGGGAATGAACACTGAAGCTTTCTTT. This codes for CASSADRGMNTEAFF.

V and J are TRBV25-1 and TRBJ2-1; 7 nucleotides align to TRBD2. The CDR3 is 14 residues long. Per germline, CDR1 MGHDK and CDR2 SYGVNS. J was trimmed by 5 bases and V by 7 bases; bases with no gene match: 8. DNA of the CDR3: TGTGCCAGCAATTCTGCGGGGGACCACAATGAGCAGTTCTTC. Protein sequence: CASNSAGDHNEQFF.

This rearrangement joins TRBV6-5 to TRBJ2-4; TRBD2 matches at 11 bases. Trimming took 9 bases from V and 6 from J; bases not matched to a gene: 4. Per germline, CDR1 MNHEY and CDR2 SVGAGI. This CDR3 is built from 13 residues. CDR3 bases: TGTGCCAGTCGACTAGCGGGGAGAAACATTCAGTACTTC. This sequence encodes CASRLAGRNIQYF.

V gene TRBV6-5 combines with J gene TRBJ1-3; unclear D gene. Per the germline V gene, CDR1 is MNHEY and CDR2 is SVGAGI. The CDR3 runs to 15 residues. V dropped 10 bases and J dropped 2 bases, with 18 bases sitting between them. In DNA form, the CDR3 reads TGTGCCACCCACTACACGTCTGGAGCTGGAAACACCATATATTTT. Translated, it gives CATHYTSGAGNTIYF.

The V call is TRBV6-6, the J call TRBJ2-7, with 7 bases fitting TRBD2. The CDR3 sequence is 14 residues long. V was clipped by 4 bases and J by 12 bases; unmatched bases: 15. Germline loops: CDR1 MNHNY, CDR2 SVGAGI (reference sequence). This chain's CDR3 is CASSLSAGETPWYF. The CDR3 nucleotides are TGTGCCAGCAGTTTATCGGCGGGGGAGACTCCTTGGTACTTC.

CDR3 sequence: CASSLGSRVYQPQHF. The CDR3 coding sequence is TGTGCCAGCAGCTTAGGGTCCAGGGTTTATCAGCCCCAGCATTTT. This chain connects TRBV7-2 to TRBJ1-5, with D perhaps matching TRBD1 (5 bases). Trimming took off 1 base at V and 5 bases at J, with 12 bases between the two ends. Germline assignment: CDR1 SGHTA and CDR2 FQGNSA. This CDR3 is built from 15 residues.

The genes are TRBV5-4 and TRBJ1-4, with a tentative D call TRBD1 (5 bases). This CDR3 has 15 amino acids. With 4 bases removed from V and 8 bases from J, the gap between germline ends came to 18 bases. Per germline, CDR1 SGHNT and CDR2 YYREEE (reference sequence). The CDR3 nucleotides read TGTGCCAGCAGCATGGAAGGAGGGGTTGTCGAAAAACTGTTTTTT. Amino acids: CASSMEGGVVEKLFF.

The J gene is TRBJ2-1, the V gene TRBV19; 9 bases agree with TRBD2. The CDR3 runs 14 residues. Looked up from germline, CDR1 is LNHDA and CDR2 is SQIVND (reference sequence). Trimming took 9 bases from V and 4 from J; bases not matched to a gene: 7. CDR3 loop: CARCSGSEYNEQFF. In DNA form, the CDR3 reads TGTGCCAGATGTAGCGGGAGTGAATACAATGAGCAGTTCTTC.

V gene TRBV20-1 combines with J gene TRBJ2-4; a possible D gene is TRBD2 (6 bases). Germline CDR1 DFQATT, CDR2 SNEGSKA (reference sequence). V lost 3 bases, J lost 2 bases, and 11 bases lay in between. CDR3 size: 14 residues. The CDR3 is CSASGGFPKNIQYF. The CDR3 DNA sequence: TGCAGTGCTAGTGGAGGGTTTCCCAAAAACATTCAGTACTTC.

The CDR3 nucleotides read TGTGCCAGCAGTTTAGCCAGGGGTCAGCCCCAGCATTTT. This sequence encodes CASSLARGQPQHF. The chain uses TRBV12-3 or TRBV12-4 and TRBJ1-5; TRBD1 is a possible D gene (6 bases). This CDR3 contains 13 residues. V was trimmed by 0 bases and J by 6 bases, leaving 6 bases between them.

The chain has TRBV5-8 and TRBJ2-7; 15 bases match TRBD2. Looked up from germline, CDR1 is SGHTS and CDR2 is YDEGEE. V shed 4 bases, J shed 4 bases, and the junction held 3 bases outside the gene matches. CDR3 length equals 15 residues. The DNA of the CDR3 is TGTGCCAGCAGCAAAGGGACTAGCGGGAGGTACGAGCAGTACTTC. Its protein is CASSKGTSGRYEQYF. Combining the CDR3 with reference TRBV5-8 and TRBJ2-7 gives the whole variable domain EAGVTQSPTHLIKTRGQQATLRCSPISGHTSVYWYQQALGLGLQFLLWYDEGEERNRGNFPPRFSGRQFPNYSSELNVNALELEDSALYLCASSKGTSGRYEQYFGPGTRLTVT.

The chain employs TRBV7-9 and TRBJ2-7, with D possibly TRBD2 on 6 matching bases. This CDR3 spans 14 amino acids. The germline V and J ends were trimmed by 4 bases and 3 bases, with 13 bases remaining between them. Germline CDR1 reads SEHNR; CDR2 reads FQNEAQ (reference sequence). The CDR3 loop reads CASSSRGFGYEQYF. The CDR3 coding sequence is TGTGCCAGCAGCTCCCGGGGGTTTGGCTACGAGCAGTACTTC.

The rearrangement links TRBV5-6 to TRBJ2-7; 10 bases match TRBD2. Germline CDR1 is SGHDT and CDR2 is YYEEEE. V dropped 0 bases and J dropped 6; count of bases not matched to a gene: 9. The CDR3 covers 16 residues. In DNA, the CDR3 is TGTGCCAGCAGCTTGGCAGGTCTAGCGGGAGAGATCGAGCAGTACTTC. It is translated as CASSLAGLAGEIEQYF.

CDR3: CASSATGTGANTGELFF. CDR3 DNA: TGTGCCAGCAGTGCAACCGGGACAGGAGCTAACACCGGGGAGCTGTTTTTT. The chain carries TRBV2 and TRBJ2-2; 8 bases map to TRBD1. The CDR3 has 17 residues. J was trimmed by 2 bases and V by 4 bases; bases with no gene match: 9. Germline V lookup: CDR1 SNHLY, CDR2 FYNNEI.

The chain employs TRBV12-2 and TRBJ2-3; the D call TRBD2 from the table was never checked on the DNA. TRBV12-2 is noted as a pseudogene. The CDR3 contains 19 residues. The CDR3, as DNA: TGTGCAAGTCTAAGAGCGTCCGGAGCCCGAATTTCATACACAGATACGCAGTATTTT. Its translation: CASLRASGARISYTDTQYF.

The chain combines TRBV7-9 with TRBJ1-1; no firm D call. V shed 1 base and J shed 5 bases, with 8 bases lying between them. CDR1 is SEHNR, CDR2 FQNEAQ, per germline (reference sequence). The CDR3 contains 13 residues. CDR3 in DNA: TGTGCCAGCAGCTTAGTGAGGGAGACTGAAGCTTTCTTT. It is translated as CASSLVRETEAFF.

The chain has TRBV6-5 and TRBJ2-1; 9 bases map to TRBD2. Germline V CDR1 and CDR2: MNHEY, SVGAGI. This CDR3 contains 16 residues. The junction had 8 bases not matched to a gene; V was cut back by 0 bases and J by 8 bases. The CDR3 loop is CASSYSERGGVHEQFF. As DNA, the CDR3 is TGTGCCAGCAGTTACTCTGAACGCGGGGGGGTACATGAGCAGTTCTTC.

This chain joins TRBV7-2 and TRBJ1-1, with D unresolved. Germline-derived CDR1 and CDR2 are SGHTA and FQGNSA. V lost 7 bases and J 3 bases, leaving 12 bases between the germline ends. This CDR3 has 13 residues. The CDR3 DNA is TGTGCCAGCACCCGAGGTGTGGACACTGAAGCTTTCTTT. Amino acid sequence: CASTRGVDTEAFF.

This clone was observed a handful of times. The chain has TRBV7-8 and TRBJ2-7; D call uncertain. This CDR3 has 14 residues. Germline CDR1 is SGHVS and CDR2 is FQNEAQ. V lost 6 bases and J lost 5, with 17 bases in between. In DNA, the CDR3 is TGTGCCAGCAGACGTTCCCGCCAGTACCACGAGCAGTACTTC. It translates to CASRRSRQYHEQYF.